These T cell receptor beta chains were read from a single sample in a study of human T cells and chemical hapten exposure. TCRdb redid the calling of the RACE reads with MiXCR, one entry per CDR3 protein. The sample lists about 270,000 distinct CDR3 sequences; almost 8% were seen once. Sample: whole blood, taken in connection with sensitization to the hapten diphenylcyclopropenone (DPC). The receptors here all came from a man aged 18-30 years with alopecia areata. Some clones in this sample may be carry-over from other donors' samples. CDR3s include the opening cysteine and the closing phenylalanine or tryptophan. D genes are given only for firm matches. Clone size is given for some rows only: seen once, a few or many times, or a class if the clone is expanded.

CAISGRAAGELFF | TGTGCCATCAGTGGCAGGGCGGCCGGGGAGCTGTTTTTT | . | TRBJ2-2 | TRBV10-3 | .
CASSGQGNTEAFF | TGTGCCAGCAGTGGACAGGGGAACACTGAAGCTTTCTTT | TRBD1 | TRBJ1-1 | TRBV6-6 | few
CASSPKSRTASYEQYF | TGTGCCAGCAGCCCGAAGTCTAGGACAGCATCCTACGAGCAGTACTTC | . | TRBJ2-7 | TRBV7-9 | .
CSARGNLGGEQYF | TGCAGTGCTAGGGGGAACCTAGGCGGGGAGCAGTACTTC | . | TRBJ2-7 | TRBV20-1 | few
CASSFYPMTSNSEQYF | TGTGCCAGCAGTTTTTACCCTATGACCAGTAACTCCGAGCAGTACTTC | . | TRBJ2-7 | TRBV27 | few
CASSQDEQVTDTQYF | TGCGCCAGCAGCCAAGATGAGCAGGTCACAGATACGCAGTATTTT | . | TRBJ2-3 | TRBV4-3 | few
CASRLVGASTGELFF | TGTGCCAGCAGACTAGTGGGGGCTAGCACCGGGGAGCTGTTTTTT | . | TRBJ2-2 | TRBV6-5 | many
CASSQVYSGQGVFQPQHF | TGCGCCAGCAGCCAAGTTTATTCGGGACAGGGGGTCTTTCAGCCCCAGCATTTT | TRBD1 | TRBJ1-5 | TRBV4-1 | .
CASRGQGEEKLFF | TGTGCCAGCAGAGGACAGGGGGAGGAAAAACTGTTTTTT | TRBD1 | TRBJ1-4 | TRBV7-9 | few
CAISGGSNEQFF | TGTGCCATCAGCGGAGGGAGCAATGAGCAGTTCTTC | . | TRBJ2-1 | TRBV10-3 | many
CSAPTSGVSDTQYF | TGCAGTGCTCCAACTAGCGGGGTTTCAGATACGCAGTATTTT | TRBD2 | TRBJ2-3 | TRBV20-1 | .
CASSTGLAETQYF | TGTGCCAGCAGCACCGGGCTTGCGGAGACCCAGTACTTC | . | TRBJ2-5 | TRBV6-2/TRBV6-3 | .
CASRTGRSLNEQFF | TGCGCCAGCCGGACGGGCAGATCGCTCAATGAGCAGTTCTTC | . | TRBJ2-1 | TRBV4-1 | few
CASSQPQTGYSGANVLTF | TGCGCCAGCAGCCAGCCTCAGACAGGTTACTCTGGGGCCAACGTCCTGACTTTC | . | TRBJ2-6 | TRBV4-3 | many
CSVAPKLVINEQFF | TGCAGCGTTGCACCCAAACTGGTAATCAATGAGCAGTTCTTC | . | TRBJ2-1 | TRBV29-1 | few
CASRRTGGTNEKLFF | TGTGCCAGCAGGCGTACAGGGGGGACTAATGAAAAACTGTTTTTT | TRBD1 | TRBJ1-4 | TRBV12-3/TRBV12-4 | many
CSALLGQVSTDTQYF | TGCAGCGCCTTACTGGGACAGGTTAGCACAGATACGCAGTATTTT | TRBD1 | TRBJ2-3 | TRBV29-1 | .
CASSAGEQFF | TGTGCCAGCAGTGCCGGTGAGCAGTTCTTC | . | TRBJ2-1 | TRBV7-9 | few
CASSHGAAVYGYTF | TGTGCCAGCAGCCACGGAGCGGCCGTTTATGGCTACACCTTC | . | TRBJ1-2 | TRBV5-5 | many
CASSSGTGRASNQPQHF | TGTGCCAGCAGCTCCGGGACAGGGAGAGCTAGCAATCAGCCCCAGCATTTT | TRBD1 | TRBJ1-5 | TRBV12-3/TRBV12-4 | .
CASSWRGAETQYF | TGTGCCAGCAGCTGGCGGGGCGCGGAGACCCAGTACTTC | . | TRBJ2-5 | TRBV7-6 | .
CASSDSFRTAAYF | TGTGCCAGCAGCGACTCTTTCAGGACGGCTGCCTACTTC | . | TRBJ2-7 | TRBV7-9 | .
CASSLSGARAKNIQYF | TGTGCCAGCAGCTTATCGGGGGCTCGGGCCAAAAACATTCAGTACTTC | . | TRBJ2-4 | TRBV7-2 | few
CASSSLPGQAINYGYTF | TGTGCCAGTAGTTCTCTACCGGGACAGGCAATTAACTATGGCTACACCTTC | TRBD1 | TRBJ1-2 | TRBV19 | .
CASSYSNGRDTQYF | TGTGCCAGCAGTTACTCGAATGGACGAGATACGCAGTATTTT | . | TRBJ2-3 | TRBV6-5 | few
CASRENSGNTIYF | TGTGCCAGCAGAGAAAACTCTGGAAACACCATATATTTT | . | TRBJ1-3 | TRBV6-1 | .
CASRRTGEGSPLHF | TGCGCCAGCAGAAGGACAGGGGAAGGGTCACCCCTCCACTTT | TRBD1 | TRBJ1-6 | TRBV5-1 | few
CASSTPGQGFGYTF | TGTGCCAGCAGTACTCCGGGACAGGGGTTTGGCTACACCTTC | TRBD1 | TRBJ1-2 | TRBV12-3/TRBV12-4 | .
CASSLTPTGTQPTLHF | TGCGCCAGCAGCTTGACCCCGACAGGGACCCAACCAACCCTCCACTTT | TRBD1 | TRBJ1-6 | TRBV5-1 | .
CASSLVGQLASF | TGTGCCAGCAGTTTAGTGGGACAACTCGCTTCTTTT | . | TRBJ1-4 | TRBV12-3/TRBV12-4 | many
CASSATSGGLSGNTIYF | TGTGCCAGCAGCGCAACGTCAGGGGGCCTCTCTGGAAACACCATATATTTT | TRBD1 | TRBJ1-3 | TRBV7-9 | many
CASSLDRNYQPQHF | TGTGCCAGCAGCCTCGACAGGAATTATCAGCCCCAGCATTTT | . | TRBJ1-5 | TRBV6-5 | .
CASSRRGRTGISNEQFF | TGTGCCAGCAGCCGGAGGGGCCGGACAGGGATCAGCAATGAGCAGTTCTTC | TRBD1 | TRBJ2-1 | TRBV7-2 | few
CASRLDTGSGTQYF | TGTGCCAGCAGACTGGACACCGGTTCGGGGACCCAGTACTTC | . | TRBJ2-5 | TRBV6-5 | few
CASSIGDRGYSNQPQHF | TGTGCCAGCAGTATCGGGGACAGGGGGTATAGCAATCAGCCCCAGCATTTT | TRBD1 | TRBJ1-5 | TRBV6-6 | many
CASSDTGTGGEKLFF | TGTGCCAGCAGTGATACCGGGACAGGTGGCGAAAAACTGTTTTTT | TRBD1 | TRBJ1-4 | TRBV6-2/TRBV6-3 | .
CASRQGQGANTGELFF | TGTGCCAGCAGACAGGGACAGGGGGCGAACACCGGGGAGCTGTTTTTT | TRBD1 | TRBJ2-2 | TRBV6-5 | .